The 24 T cell receptor beta chains listed next were all sequenced from one sample in a study of cytomegalovirus exposure and HLA in healthy donors. PCR employed 60 Vbeta and 13 Jbeta primers. TCRdb's copy holds only in-frame clones and misses some; the assay was immunoSEQ multiplex PCR. Its table records around 140,000 clones. Sequenced: PBMCs. The receptors stem from a woman between 50 and 59 years old in good health and CMV-seronegative.

The chain is built from TRBV15 and TRBJ1-1; D might be TRBD1 (6 bases). CDR3 length: 14 amino acids. Germline-derived CDR1 and CDR2 are LNHNV and YYDKDF (reference sequence). V shed 5 bases and J shed 0 bases, with 10 bases lying between them. The CDR3 bases are TGTGCCACCAGCCCCGGACAGATGAACACTGAAGCTTTCTTT. Translated, it gives CATSPGQMNTEAFF.

J is TRBJ2-7 and V is TRBV7-2; the match to TRBD2 covers 7 bases. The CDR3 has 14 residues. Germline CDR1 and CDR2: SGHTA and FQGNSA. J was trimmed by 0 bases and V by 6 bases; bases with no gene match: 5. CDR3 protein: CASSLSGNSYEQYF. CDR3 DNA sequence: TGTGCCAGCAGTCTCAGCGGGAACTCCTACGAGCAGTACTTC.

The chain combines TRBV6-5 with TRBJ2-1; 9 bases align to TRBD2. Germline lookup yields CDR1 MNHEY and CDR2 SVGAGI. V lost 1 base, J lost 8 bases, and 9 bases stayed unmatched. The CDR3 is 16 residues long. This CDR3 is CASSYCKRTSVDEQFF. For the CDR3, the DNA is TGTGCCAGCAGTTACTGTAAGAGGACTAGCGTCGATGAGCAGTTCTTC.

The chain links TRBV7-2 to TRBJ1-5; no firm D call. This CDR3 region has 15 residues. Between the trimmed V and J ends, which lost 1 base and 5 bases, there was a span of 12 bases. Per germline, CDR1 SGHTA and CDR2 FQGNSA. DNA for the CDR3: TGTGCCAGCAGCTTAGACGGGGAGGCTCATCAGCCCCAGCATTTT. Amino acids: CASSLDGEAHQPQHF.

In nucleotides, the CDR3 is TGTGCCTGGAGGGCCGGGACTAGCAGGGATACGCAGTATTTT. Translating it yields CAWRAGTSRDTQYF. The chain is built from TRBV30 and TRBJ2-3; 9 nucleotides align to TRBD2. This CDR3 contains 14 residues. J lost 6 bases, V lost 3 bases, and 7 bases had no gene match. CDR1 is GTSNPN and CDR2 is SVGIG in the germline V gene (reference sequence).

The V gene is TRBV6-6, the J gene TRBJ2-7; D remains unclear. The germline V gene has CDR1 MNHNY and CDR2 SVGAGI (reference sequence). The CDR3 contains 13 residues. The ends were cut back, 6 bases at V and 3 bases at J, with 12 bases in the middle. The CDR3 loop is CASSESPDYEQYF. Here the CDR3 DNA reads TGTGCCAGCAGCGAAAGCCCCGACTACGAGCAGTACTTC.

The chain carries TRBV4-1 and TRBJ2-3; possibly TRBD2 for D (6 bases). The ends were cut back, 4 bases at V and 0 bases at J, with 14 bases in the middle. CDR1 is MGHRA and CDR2 is YSYEKL in the germline V gene. This CDR3 spans 16 amino acids. The CDR3 sequence is CASSRWEATSTDTQYF. CDR3 bases: TGCGCCAGCAGCCGTTGGGAGGCCACCAGCACAGATACGCAGTATTTT.

The chain has TRBV19 and TRBJ2-7; D might be TRBD2 (5 bases). The V gene's germline CDR1 is LNHDA and CDR2 SQIVND (reference sequence). The CDR3 loop spans 14 amino acids. V shed 5 bases and J shed 5 bases, with 16 bases lying between them. The CDR3 sequence: CASSAGREAHEQYF. The CDR3 coding sequence is TGTGCCAGTAGTGCTGGGAGAGAGGCCCACGAGCAGTACTTC.

The chain has TRBV18 and TRBJ2-7; TRBD1 agrees at 11 bases. CDR3 length equals 14 residues. With 3 bases clipped from V and 5 bases from J, the junction kept 3 bases outside the gene matches. CDR1 KGHSH and CDR2 LQKENI come from the germline V gene. CDR3 coding DNA: TGTGCCAGCTCACCTTGGGACAGGGGGGACGAGCAGTACTTC. It yields the protein CASSPWDRGDEQYF.

The chain is built from TRBV4-1 and TRBJ2-7; possibly TRBD2 for D (5 bases). The V end lost 4 bases, the J end lost 12 bases, and 19 bases lay between the germline ends. Germline loops: CDR1 MGHRA, CDR2 YSYEKL. The CDR3 sequence is 13 residues long. The CDR3 here is CASSREKLENLYF. The CDR3 coding sequence is TGCGCCAGCAGCCGGGAAAAACTAGAAAATTTGTACTTC.

This chain connects TRBV4-2 to TRBJ2-3; 14 bases line up with TRBD2. Losses at the gene ends were 3 bases for V and 5 bases for J; bases not matched to a gene: 10. Germline CDR1 and CDR2: LGHNA and YNFKEQ. The CDR3 sequence is 18 residues long. The CDR3: CASSHEPSTSGGVDTQYF. Here the CDR3 DNA reads TGTGCCAGCAGCCACGAGCCTTCGACTAGCGGGGGGGTAGATACGCAGTATTTT.

The V gene is TRBV6-5, the J gene TRBJ1-1; 8 positions agree with TRBD1. Trimming removed 2 bases from V and 3 bases from J; junction bases left unmatched: 5. Germline CDR1 MNHEY, CDR2 SVGAGI. This CDR3 has 15 residues. In DNA form, the CDR3 reads TGTGCCAGCAGTTACCTCCCCAGGGGGCACACTGAAGCTTTCTTT. Protein product: CASSYLPRGHTEAFF.

This chain links TRBV30 with TRBJ2-3; TRBD2 aligns across 16 bases. After removal of 1 base from V and 4 bases from J, the junction contained 8 bases not matched to a gene. The germline V gene has CDR1 GTSNPN and CDR2 SVGIG (reference sequence). The CDR3 spans 18 residues. This CDR3 reads CAWSASGTSGRAADTQYF. CDR3 in DNA: TGTGCCTGGAGTGCTTCCGGGACTAGCGGGAGGGCCGCAGATACGCAGTATTTT.

The chain couples TRBV13 to TRBJ2-3; maybe TRBD2 (6 bases). The V gene lost 6 bases and the J gene lost 0 bases, with 10 bases spanning the gap. The V gene's germline CDR1 is PRHDT and CDR2 FYEKMQ (reference sequence). This CDR3 is built from 14 residues. The DNA of the CDR3 is TGTGCCAGCAGAAGCGGGCTTAGCACAGATACGCAGTATTTT. This encodes CASRSGLSTDTQYF.

The V and J genes are TRBV7-8 and TRBJ2-7; the match to TRBD2 covers 8 bases. J lost 4 bases, V lost 2 bases, and 7 bases had no gene match. CDR1 and CDR2 (germline): SGHVS, FQNEAQ. The CDR3 has 15 amino acids. The chain's CDR3 is CASSLSLAGDYEQYF. DNA for the CDR3: TGTGCCAGCAGCTTAAGCCTAGCGGGCGATTACGAGCAGTACTTC.

The chain recombines TRBV7-9 with TRBJ1-1; D uncertain. Trimming left V 8 bases short and J 5 bases short, with 18 bases between. This CDR3 comprises 14 residues. Germline V gives CDR1 SEHNR, CDR2 FQNEAQ (reference sequence). The chain's CDR3 is CASSLTRVITEAFF. The CDR3 coding sequence is TGTGCCAGCTCCTTGACTCGGGTTATAACTGAAGCTTTCTTT.

The CDR3 loop is CASSPRRGNTEAFF. The CDR3 DNA sequence: TGTGCCAGCAGCCCCAGGAGGGGGAACACTGAAGCTTTCTTT. The rearrangement links TRBV9 to TRBJ1-1; maybe TRBD1 (5 bases). This CDR3 spans 14 amino acids. Germline assignment: CDR1 SGDLS and CDR2 YYNGEE. V was trimmed by 4 bases and J by 1 base, leaving 11 bases between them. The full variable domain, completed using reference TRBV9 and TRBJ1-1, is DSGVTQTPKHLITATGQRVTLRCSPRSGDLSVYWYQQSLDQGLQFLIQYYNGEERAKGNILERFSAQQFPDLHSELNLSSLELGDSALYFCASSPRRGNTEAFFGQGTRLTVV.

V gene TRBV19 combines with J gene TRBJ2-7; 9 bases align to TRBD1. The CDR3 is made up of 17 amino acids. Germline CDR1 is LNHDA and CDR2 is SQIVND (reference sequence). Unmatched junction bases numbered 16, after V lost 8 bases and J lost 2 bases. The CDR3 region is CASRSSLDRGRTYEQYF. CDR3 sequence (DNA): TGTGCCAGTCGCTCAAGCCTGGACAGGGGAAGGACCTACGAGCAGTACTTC.

The J gene is TRBJ1-2, the V gene TRBV7-2; D is uncertain. CDR1 is SGHTA, CDR2 FQGNSA, per germline. V lost 1 base and J lost 4, with 13 bases in between. CDR3 length equals 15 residues. CDR3 region: CASSLGVNEGYGYTF. Here the CDR3 DNA reads TGTGCCAGCAGCTTAGGAGTTAATGAGGGCTATGGCTACACCTTC. Complete variable domain (other parts from reference TRBV7-2 and TRBJ1-2): GAGVSQSPSNKVTEKGKDVELRCDPISGHTALYWYRQSLGQGLEFLIYFQGNSAPDKSGLPSDRFSAERTGGSVSTLTIQRTQQEDSAVYLCASSLGVNEGYGYTFGSGTRLTVV.

V usage is TRBV7-2 and J usage is TRBJ2-6; TRBD1 is a possible D gene (6 bases). Trimming stripped 1 base from V and 2 bases from J, with 12 bases between. The CDR3 covers 17 residues. Germline CDR1 and CDR2: SGHTA and FQGNSA. The chain's CDR3 is CASSLDPTGTGANVLTF. DNA for the CDR3: TGTGCCAGCAGCTTAGATCCTACAGGGACTGGGGCCAACGTCCTGACTTTC.

The chain uses TRBV7-2 and TRBJ2-5, with D unresolved. The ends were cut back, 3 bases at V and 2 bases at J, with 10 bases in the middle. Germline V gene data show CDR1 as SGHTA and CDR2 as FQGNSA. CDR3 size: 14 residues. For the CDR3, the DNA is TGTGCCAGCAGCTTTTTCCCCACACAAGAGACCCAGTACTTC. Amino acids: CASSFFPTQETQYF.

The chain is built from TRBV19 and TRBJ2-1; 14 bases fit TRBD2. CDR3 length: 15 amino acids. V dropped 5 bases and J dropped 9; count of bases not matched to a gene: 6. Germline CDR1 LNHDA, CDR2 SQIVND (reference sequence). The CDR3 bases are TGTGCCAGTAGTCCGACTAGCGGGGGGGCCGGTGAGCAGTTCTTC. Translating it yields CASSPTSGGAGEQFF. Full variable domain (missing parts from reference TRBV19 and TRBJ2-1): DGGITQSPKYLFRKEGQNVTLSCEQNLNHDAMYWYRQDPGQGLRLIYYSQIVNDFQKGDIAEGYSVSREKKESFPLTVTSAQKNPTAFYLCASSPTSGGAGEQFFGPGTRLTVL.

The chain links TRBV20-1 to TRBJ2-7; perhaps TRBD1 as D (5 bases). This CDR3 spans 11 amino acids. CDR1 and CDR2 from the germline V gene are DFQATT and SNEGSKA (reference sequence). V lost 5 bases to trimming and J lost 6 bases, with 11 bases between them. In DNA form, the CDR3 reads TGCAGTGCTCACAGGTTCCCCGAGCAGTACTTC. Amino acid sequence: CSAHRFPEQYF.

This rearrangement joins TRBV28 to TRBJ2-7; 12 nucleotides agree with TRBD1. V lost 2 bases to trimming and J lost 5 bases; unmatched junction nucleotides: 4. The CDR3 is made up of 15 amino acids. Germline assignment: CDR1 MDHEN and CDR2 SYDVKM. CDR3 sequence: CASSLGGQGAHEQYF. The DNA for the CDR3 is TGTGCCAGCAGTTTAGGGGGACAGGGGGCCCACGAGCAGTACTTC.